This T cell receptor (beta chain) appears in the sequencing data of a study of CD8+CD57+ T cells in acquired aplastic anemia. Study-wide context: The study obtained an average of around 3.1 ug of DNA from sorted CD4+ and CD8+ cells. Study-level findings and limits: The same twenty-nine CD8+ CDR3 sequences occurred in patients and in controls.

This clonotype was detected once. Its antigen is still unknown. The template used for profiling TCR beta VDJ and CDR3 was genomic DNA. TCRdb independently ran MiXCR on the reads; one entry per CDR3 protein. The sample shows about 150,000 distinct CDR3 sequences, more than 40% of them seen only once. The sequenced patients had an expansion of CD8+CD57+ cells seen by flow cytometry. V was pared by 7 bases and J by 10 bases, with 7 bases of the junction left unmatched. From germline, CDR1 is SQVTM and CDR2 ANQGSEA. The CDR3 totals 11 residues. The chain joins TRBV29-1 to TRBJ2-1; 7 bases are shared with TRBD1. This sequence originates from a human donor with aplastic anemia. Sequenced sample: sorted CD4+, CD8+, or CD8+CD57+ T cells (not recorded which) from PBMCs. The CDR3, as DNA: TGCAGCGCAGAAGACAGGGTCGAGCAGTTCTTC. As protein: CSAEDRVEQFF.